This TCR beta chain was captured in a study of blood T cell repertoires in COVID-19. Study summary: Acute and convalescent COVID-19 samples came from the United States, Italy and Spain. PBMCs, B-cell-depleted T cells, or T cells provided the cDNA or gDNA that made up the material.

Per the study methods: From reference gene primer amplification, estimates of nucleated cell counts were derived. TCRdb's copy holds only in-frame clones and misses some; the assay was immunoSEQ multiplex PCR. V, J and clone size are those of that table, while D and trimming were read from the DNA. The data show about 93,000 clones, around four fifths seen once. The CDR3 runs 14 residues. Germline-derived CDR1 and CDR2 are SGDLS and YYNGEE. V lost 0 bases and J 9 bases, leaving 13 bases between the germline ends. This chain uses TRBV9 with TRBJ1-5; D may be TRBD1 (5 bases). The receptor was derived from a human donor in a cohort sampled during active COVID-19. Sequencing was performed on peripheral blood. CDR3 nucleotides: TGTGCCAGCAGCGTAGCCGGTGGGGGAGGGCCCCAGCATTTT. Its translation is CASSVAGGGGPQHF.